This T cell receptor beta chain is from a study of synovial regulatory T cells in juvenile arthritis. The germline gives CDR1 KGHSH, CDR2 LQKENI. The CDR3 is made up of 12 amino acids. The protein alone is recorded here. Sequencing used immunoSEQ multiplex PCR; TCRdb keeps in-frame clones, though not all of them. This sample contains approximately 9,800 clones. The material sequenced was Treg cells from blood. Subset indicated: remaining (HLA-DR-negative) circulating blood Treg cells. The rearrangement joins TRBV18 to TRBJ2-7; TCRdb names TRBD1, which stays unverified in the absence of DNA. This TCR was sampled from a donor between 2 and 29 years old with juvenile idiopathic arthritis. The CDR3 spells CASSRQGYEQYF.